The following is a T cell receptor beta chain sequence with its context. The sample comes from a study of ipilimumab plus nivolumab after autologous stem cell transplantation. Looking at the study overall: Patients received a median of roughly 5 ipilimumab and 8 nivolumab doses. The DLBCL cohort had primary refractory and relapsed disease, with 18-month progression-free survival of approximately 83% and 30%.

Method: immunoSEQ multiplex PCR; TCRdb's copy keeps in-frame clones and lacks some. The repertoire holds approximately 80,000 clones, with about 83% as singletons. Germline-derived CDR1 and CDR2 are SGHVS and FNYEAQ. This CDR3 region has 14 residues. The V end was cut by 1 base, the J end by 4 bases, with 8 bases between. Starting 14 to 28 days after autologous transplant, ipilimumab 1 mg/kg was given. Dosing: nivolumab 3 mg/kg IV, weeks 1, 4, 7, 10, then every two weeks to week 26. The sequences come from PBMCs, collected in a trial of ipilimumab plus nivolumab as post-transplant consolidation. The J gene is TRBJ1-5, the V gene TRBV7-6; tentatively, D is TRBD1 (5 bases). The receptor was derived from a male donor with diffuse large B-cell lymphoma. Written as DNA, the CDR3 is TGTGCCAGCAGCTTAGGGGGGTGGAATCAGCCCCAGCATTTT. The encoded protein is CASSLGGWNQPQHF.